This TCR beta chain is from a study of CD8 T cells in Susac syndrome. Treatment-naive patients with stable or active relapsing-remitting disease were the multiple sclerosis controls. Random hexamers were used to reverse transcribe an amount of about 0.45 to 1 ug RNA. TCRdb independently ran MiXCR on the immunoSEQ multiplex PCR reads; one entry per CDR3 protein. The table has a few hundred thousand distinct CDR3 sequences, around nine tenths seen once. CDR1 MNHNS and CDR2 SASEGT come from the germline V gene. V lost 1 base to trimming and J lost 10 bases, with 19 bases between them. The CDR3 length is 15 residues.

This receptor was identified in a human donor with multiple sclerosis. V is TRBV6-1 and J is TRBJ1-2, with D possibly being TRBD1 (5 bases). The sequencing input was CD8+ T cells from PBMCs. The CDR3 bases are TGTGCCAGCAGTGAAGTGGCAGACGACTGGGACCACTACACCTTC. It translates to CASSEVADDWDHYTF.